These 13 T cell receptor beta chains came from one sample sequenced in a study of blood T cell repertoires in COVID-19. The protocol was immunoSEQ multiplex PCR, while the TCRdb copy is restricted to in-frame clones and leaves out a portion. The sample shows tens of thousands of clones, around 88% of them seen only once. The sequencing input was peripheral blood. The receptor source for this set is a human donor in a cohort sampled during active COVID-19.

This sequence joins TRBV19 and TRBJ2-3; TRBD1 matches 11 bases. V gave up 7 bases and J gave up 7 bases; unmatched junction bases: 4. The germline CDR1 and CDR2 sequences are LNHDA and SQIVND (reference sequence). This CDR3 comprises 13 residues. The chain's CDR3 is CASTGTGGHTQYF. DNA for the CDR3: TGTGCCAGTACAGGGACAGGGGGTCATACGCAGTATTTT.

The rearrangement joins TRBV19 to TRBJ1-5; D possibly corresponds to TRBD1 (6 bases). CDR1 LNHDA and CDR2 SQIVND come from the germline V gene (reference sequence). The CDR3 extends over 15 amino acids. The ends were cut back, 5 bases at V and 1 base at J, with 12 bases in the middle. This chain's CDR3 is CASSPQGWSNQPQHF. The CDR3 coding sequence is TGTGCCAGTAGTCCCCAGGGGTGGAGCAATCAGCCCCAGCATTTT.

The chain links TRBV7-9 to TRBJ2-3, with 7 bases lining up with TRBD1. The CDR3 extends over 13 amino acids. Unmatched junction bases numbered 5, after V lost 2 bases and J lost 9 bases. CDR1 and CDR2 (germline): SEHNR, FQNEAQ (reference sequence). In nucleotides, the CDR3 is TGTGCCAGCAGCTTACAGGGGGTCCCAACGCAGTATTTT. Translation: CASSLQGVPTQYF.

The table lists this clone with a few counts. The chain employs TRBV4-2 and TRBJ2-2; 8 bases map to TRBD2. CDR1 and CDR2 (germline): LGHNA, YNFKEQ. This CDR3 contains 14 residues. V lost 7 bases, J lost 6 bases, and 7 bases stayed unmatched. The CDR3 nucleotides read TGTGCCAGCATCATCGGGGGGGTCTCCGGGGAGCTGTTTTTT. It specifies CASIIGGVSGELFF.

The chain uses TRBV18 and TRBJ1-2; possible D gene TRBD1, 5 bases. V lost 4 bases and J 6 bases, leaving 9 bases between the germline ends. The CDR3 has 12 residues. CDR1 is KGHSH and CDR2 is LQKENI in the germline V gene. The chain's CDR3 is CASSQSRDGYTF. CDR3 sequence (DNA): TGTGCCAGCTCACAGTCCAGGGATGGCTACACCTTC.

The J gene is TRBJ1-4, the V gene TRBV7-6; D may be TRBD1 (6 bases). Germline V gene lookup returns CDR1 SGHVS and CDR2 FNYEAQ. The V end lost 3 bases, the J end lost 8 bases, and 16 bases lay between the germline ends. This CDR3 contains 15 residues. CDR3 protein: CASSLTGHPGEKLFF. Written as DNA, the CDR3 is TGTGCCAGCAGCTTGACGGGACACCCGGGGGAAAAACTGTTTTTT.

The chain combines TRBV14 with TRBJ2-3; no definite D call. V lost 3 bases and J lost 7, with 8 bases in between. Per the germline V gene, CDR1 is SGHDN and CDR2 is FVKESK. This CDR3 comprises 12 residues. In DNA form, the CDR3 reads TGTGCCAGCAGCCATACCAGAAATACGCAGTATTTT. This translates into CASSHTRNTQYF.

The V gene is TRBV27, the J gene TRBJ1-3; 7 positions agree with TRBD1. The ends lost 5 bases at V and 4 bases at J; junction bases unmatched: 8. Germline CDR1 MNHEY, CDR2 SMNVEV (reference sequence). The CDR3 has 15 amino acids. Here the CDR3 DNA reads TGTGCCAGCAGTCCAGCAGGGGGGAACGGAAACACCATATATTTT. Translation: CASSPAGGNGNTIYF.

Only a few counts were recorded for this clone. This chain links TRBV5-1 with TRBJ1-2, with TRBD1 identical over 12 bases. From germline, CDR1 is SGHRS and CDR2 YFSETQ. Trimming cost V 0 bases and J 8 bases; bases outside gene matches: 5. The CDR3 extends over 15 amino acids. The CDR3 sequence is CASSLEGQGAQGYTF. The CDR3 region has the DNA TGCGCCAGCAGCTTGGAGGGACAGGGGGCGCAAGGCTACACCTTC.

This clone was seen only once. The rearrangement uses TRBV6-1 and TRBJ1-2, with D unclear. CDR3 size: 16 residues. V shed 3 bases and J shed 1 base, with 15 bases lying between them. Germline values: CDR1 MNHNS, CDR2 SASEGT. Here the CDR3 DNA reads TGTGCCAGCAGTGATCGACTGGCGCTACATAACTATGGCTACACCTTC. This translates into CASSDRLALHNYGYTF.

The chain has TRBV7-8 and TRBJ1-6; D is uncertain. Looked up from germline, CDR1 is SGHVS and CDR2 is FQNEAQ. The CDR3 loop spans 15 amino acids. V dropped 0 bases and J dropped 7 bases, with 10 bases sitting between them. The CDR3, as DNA: TGTGCCAGCAGCTTAGCGAGGTTTGGCAATTCACCCCTCCACTTT. It specifies CASSLARFGNSPLHF.

The chain joins TRBV27 to TRBJ2-7; TRBD1 matches 8 bases. V dropped 3 bases and J dropped 7; count of bases not matched to a gene: 8. CDR3 length: 14 residues. In germline, CDR1 is MNHEY, CDR2 SMNVEV (reference sequence). CDR3 in DNA: TGTGCCAGCAGTTTTGGGGCAGGGGGCCAGGAGCAGTACTTC. It yields the protein CASSFGAGGQEQYF.

The chain is built from TRBV7-2 and TRBJ2-1; TRBD1 is a possible D gene (6 bases). V lost 4 bases and J lost 2, with 15 bases in between. The CDR3 length is 16 residues. CDR1 is SGHTA, CDR2 FQGNSA, per germline. The DNA for the CDR3 is TGTGCCAGCAGCTGGACCCGACAGGCGCCCTACAATGAGCAGTTCTTC. Residues: CASSWTRQAPYNEQFF.